The clone carrying this T cell receptor beta chain was observed a few times. Each CDR3 protein gets one entry after TCRdb re-called the RT-PCR reads with MiXCR. Here the sample spans around 700,000 distinct CDR3 sequences, approximately 15% being singletons. Looked up from germline, CDR1 is SGHRS and CDR2 is YFSETQ. Losses at the gene ends were 3 bases for V and 7 bases for J; bases not matched to a gene: 10. This CDR3 spans 16 amino acids. The chain combines TRBV5-1 with TRBJ2-1, with TRBD2 identical over 10 bases. What was sequenced was memory CD4+ T cells from blood. This sequence originates from a female donor in good health, serving as a healthy control. The CDR3 here is CASSWLGLAAGNEQFF. CDR3 nucleotide sequence: TGCGCCAGCAGCTGGCTCGGACTAGCGGCCGGAAATGAGCAGTTCTTC.